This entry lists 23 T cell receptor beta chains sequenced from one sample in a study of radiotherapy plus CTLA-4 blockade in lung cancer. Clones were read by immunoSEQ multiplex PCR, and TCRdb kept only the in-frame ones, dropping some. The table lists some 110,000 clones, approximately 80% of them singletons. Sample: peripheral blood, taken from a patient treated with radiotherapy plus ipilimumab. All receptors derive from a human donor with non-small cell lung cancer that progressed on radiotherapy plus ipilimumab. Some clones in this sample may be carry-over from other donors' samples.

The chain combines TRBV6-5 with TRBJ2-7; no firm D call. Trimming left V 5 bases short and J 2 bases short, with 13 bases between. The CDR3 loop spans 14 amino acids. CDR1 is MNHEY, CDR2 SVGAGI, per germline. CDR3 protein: CASSRTQLAYEQYF. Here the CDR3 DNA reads TGTGCCAGCAGTAGGACGCAATTGGCCTACGAGCAGTACTTC.

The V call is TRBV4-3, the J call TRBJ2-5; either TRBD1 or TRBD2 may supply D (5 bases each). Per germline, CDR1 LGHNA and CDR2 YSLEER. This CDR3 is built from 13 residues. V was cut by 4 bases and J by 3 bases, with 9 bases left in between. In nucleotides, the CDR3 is TGCGCCAGCAGCCGAGGGACCGAAGAGACCCAGTACTTC. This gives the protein CASSRGTEETQYF.

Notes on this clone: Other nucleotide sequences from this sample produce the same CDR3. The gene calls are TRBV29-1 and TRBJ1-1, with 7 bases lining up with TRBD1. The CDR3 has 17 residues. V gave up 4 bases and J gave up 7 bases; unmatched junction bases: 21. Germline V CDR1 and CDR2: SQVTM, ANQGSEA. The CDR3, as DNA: TGCAGCGTTGCAGGGGGGTGGGGTGGGACAGTTAGATATGAAGCTTTCTTT. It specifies CSVAGGWGGTVRYEAFF.

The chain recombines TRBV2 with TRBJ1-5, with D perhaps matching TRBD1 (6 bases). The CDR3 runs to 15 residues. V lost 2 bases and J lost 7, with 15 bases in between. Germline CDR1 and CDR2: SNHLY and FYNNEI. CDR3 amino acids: CASSETQQGLQPQHF. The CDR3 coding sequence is TGTGCCAGCAGTGAAACCCAACAGGGTTTACAGCCCCAGCATTTT. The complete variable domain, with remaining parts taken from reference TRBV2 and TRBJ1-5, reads EPEVTQTPSHQVTQMGQEVILRCVPISNHLYFYWYRQILGQKVEFLVSFYNNEISEKSEIFDDQFSVERPDGSNFTLKIRSTKLEDSAMYFCASSETQQGLQPQHFGDGTRLSIL.

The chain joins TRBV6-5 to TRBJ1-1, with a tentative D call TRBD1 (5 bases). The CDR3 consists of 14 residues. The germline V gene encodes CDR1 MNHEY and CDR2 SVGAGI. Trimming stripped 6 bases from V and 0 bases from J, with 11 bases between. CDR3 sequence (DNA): TGTGCCAGCAGACCCCGGGGGATGAACACTGAAGCTTTCTTT. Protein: CASRPRGMNTEAFF.

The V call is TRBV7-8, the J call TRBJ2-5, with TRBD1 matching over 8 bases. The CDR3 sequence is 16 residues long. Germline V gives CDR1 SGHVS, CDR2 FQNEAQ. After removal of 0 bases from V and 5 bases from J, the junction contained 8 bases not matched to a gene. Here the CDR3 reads CASSLARQGFRETQYF. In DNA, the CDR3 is TGTGCCAGCAGCTTAGCAAGACAGGGGTTTCGGGAGACCCAGTACTTC.

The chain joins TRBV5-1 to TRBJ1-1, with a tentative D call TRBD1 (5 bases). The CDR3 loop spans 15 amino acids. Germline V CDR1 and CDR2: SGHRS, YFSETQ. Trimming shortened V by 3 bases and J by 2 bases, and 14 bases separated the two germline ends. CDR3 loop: CASSWGGLTNTEAFF. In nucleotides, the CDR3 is TGCGCCAGCAGCTGGGGGGGACTGACAAACACTGAAGCTTTCTTT.

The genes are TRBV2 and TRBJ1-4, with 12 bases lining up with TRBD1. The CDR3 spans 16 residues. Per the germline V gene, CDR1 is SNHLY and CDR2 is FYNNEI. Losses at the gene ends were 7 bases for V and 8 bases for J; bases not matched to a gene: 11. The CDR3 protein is CASKSGQGAVGEKLFF. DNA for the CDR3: TGTGCCAGCAAGTCGGGACAGGGGGCGGTGGGAGAAAAACTGTTTTTT. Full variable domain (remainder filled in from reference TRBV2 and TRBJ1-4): EPEVTQTPSHQVTQMGQEVILRCVPISNHLYFYWYRQILGQKVEFLVSFYNNEISEKSEIFDDQFSVERPDGSNFTLKIRSTKLEDSAMYFCASKSGQGAVGEKLFFGSGTQLSVL.

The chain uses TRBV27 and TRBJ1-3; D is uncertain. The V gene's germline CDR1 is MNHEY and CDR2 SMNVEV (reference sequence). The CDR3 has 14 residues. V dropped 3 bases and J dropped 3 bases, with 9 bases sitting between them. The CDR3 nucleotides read TGTGCCAGCAGTTTGGGAGGGCTTGGAAACACCATATATTTT. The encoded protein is CASSLGGLGNTIYF.

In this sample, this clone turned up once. The CDR3 reads CASSFGGSSYNEQFF. The CDR3, as DNA: TGTGCCAGCAGCTTTGGGGGTAGCTCCTACAATGAGCAGTTCTTC. This chain connects TRBV11-3 to TRBJ2-1; D assignment may be TRBD1 or TRBD2 (5 bases each). V lost 3 bases and J 0 bases, leaving 9 bases between the germline ends. The V gene's germline CDR1 is SGHNT and CDR2 YENEEA. The CDR3 consists of 15 residues.

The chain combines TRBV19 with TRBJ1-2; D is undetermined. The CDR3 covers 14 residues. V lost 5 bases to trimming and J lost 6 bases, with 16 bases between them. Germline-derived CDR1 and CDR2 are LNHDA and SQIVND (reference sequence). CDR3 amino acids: CASSYGPHLDGYTF. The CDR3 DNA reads TGTGCCAGTAGTTACGGACCGCACCTAGATGGCTACACCTTC.

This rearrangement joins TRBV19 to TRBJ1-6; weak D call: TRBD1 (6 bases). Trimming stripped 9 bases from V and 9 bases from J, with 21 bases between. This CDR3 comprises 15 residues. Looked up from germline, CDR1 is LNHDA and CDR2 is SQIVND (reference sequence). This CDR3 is CASNRGFPRLSPLHF. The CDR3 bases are TGTGCCAGCAATAGGGGGTTCCCGAGGCTTTCACCCCTCCACTTT.

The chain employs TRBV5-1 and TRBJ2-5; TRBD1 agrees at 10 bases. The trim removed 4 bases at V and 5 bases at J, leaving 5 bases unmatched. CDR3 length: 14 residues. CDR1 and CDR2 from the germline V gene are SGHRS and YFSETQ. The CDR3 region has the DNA TGCGCCAGCAGCCAGGACAGGGGGTACGAGACCCAGTACTTC. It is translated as CASSQDRGYETQYF.

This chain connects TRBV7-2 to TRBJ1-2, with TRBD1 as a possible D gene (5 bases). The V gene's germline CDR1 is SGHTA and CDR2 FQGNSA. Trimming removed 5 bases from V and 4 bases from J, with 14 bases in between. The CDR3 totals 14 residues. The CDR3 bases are TGTGCCAGCAGCCCCAACACAGGAGTCTATGGCTACACCTTC. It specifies CASSPNTGVYGYTF.

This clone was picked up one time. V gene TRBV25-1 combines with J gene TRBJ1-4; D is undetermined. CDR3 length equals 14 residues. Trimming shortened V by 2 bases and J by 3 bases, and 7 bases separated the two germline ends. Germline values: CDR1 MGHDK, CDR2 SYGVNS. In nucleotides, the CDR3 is TGTGCCAGCAGTGAAGGTGGTTCTAATGAAAAACTGTTTTTT. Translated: CASSEGGSNEKLFF.

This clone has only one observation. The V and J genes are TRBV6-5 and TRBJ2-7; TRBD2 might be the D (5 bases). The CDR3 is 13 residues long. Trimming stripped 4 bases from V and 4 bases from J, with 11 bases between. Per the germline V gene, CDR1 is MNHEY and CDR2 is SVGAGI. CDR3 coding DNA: TGTGCCAGCAGTTGGAGGTTTGTGTACGAGCAGTACTTC. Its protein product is CASSWRFVYEQYF.

CDR3 amino acids: CAISESTGGWYGYTF. The CDR3 DNA is TGTGCCATCAGTGAGTCAACAGGGGGGTGGTATGGCTACACCTTC. The J gene is TRBJ1-2, the V gene TRBV10-3, with 8 bases matching TRBD1. Germline V gene data show CDR1 as ENHRY and CDR2 as SYGVKD. V lost 0 bases, J lost 5 bases, and 5 bases stayed unmatched. The CDR3 contains 15 residues.

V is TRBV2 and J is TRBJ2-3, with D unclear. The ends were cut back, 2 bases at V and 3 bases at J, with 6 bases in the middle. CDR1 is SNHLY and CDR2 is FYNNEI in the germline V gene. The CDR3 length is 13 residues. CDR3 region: CASSERRTDTQYF. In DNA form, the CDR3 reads TGTGCCAGCAGTGAACGCAGGACAGATACGCAGTATTTT.

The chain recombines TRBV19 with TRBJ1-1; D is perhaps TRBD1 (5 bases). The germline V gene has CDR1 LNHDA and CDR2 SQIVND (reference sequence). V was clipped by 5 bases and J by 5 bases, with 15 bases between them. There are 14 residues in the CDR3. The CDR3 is CASSFGGLVTEAFF. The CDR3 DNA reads TGTGCCAGTAGTTTCGGGGGATTGGTGACTGAAGCTTTCTTT.

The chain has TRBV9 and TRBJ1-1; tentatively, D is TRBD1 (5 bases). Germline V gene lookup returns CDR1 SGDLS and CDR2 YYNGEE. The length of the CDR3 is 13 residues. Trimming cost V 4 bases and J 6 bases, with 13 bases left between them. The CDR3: CASSPFRASEAFF. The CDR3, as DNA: TGTGCCAGCAGCCCCTTCAGGGCGTCTGAAGCTTTCTTT.

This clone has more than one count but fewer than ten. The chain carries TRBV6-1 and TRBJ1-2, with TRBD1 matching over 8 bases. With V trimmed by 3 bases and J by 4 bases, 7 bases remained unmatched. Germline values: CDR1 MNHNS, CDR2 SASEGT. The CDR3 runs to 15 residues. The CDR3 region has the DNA TGTGCCAGCAGTGATGCCGCAGGGGGCGCCTATGGCTACACCTTC. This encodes CASSDAAGGAYGYTF.

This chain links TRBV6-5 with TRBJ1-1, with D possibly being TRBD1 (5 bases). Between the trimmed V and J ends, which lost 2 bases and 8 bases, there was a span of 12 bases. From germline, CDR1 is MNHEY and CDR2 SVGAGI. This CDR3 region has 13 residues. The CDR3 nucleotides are TGTGCCAGCAGTTACCGGGACGTTAGGGAAGCTTTCTTT. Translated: CASSYRDVREAFF.

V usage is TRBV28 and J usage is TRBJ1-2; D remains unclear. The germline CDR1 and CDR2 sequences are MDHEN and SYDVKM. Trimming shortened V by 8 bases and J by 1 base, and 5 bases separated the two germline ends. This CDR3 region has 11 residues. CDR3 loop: CASGRNYGYTF. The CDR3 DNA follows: TGTGCCAGCGGCCGTAACTATGGCTACACCTTC.